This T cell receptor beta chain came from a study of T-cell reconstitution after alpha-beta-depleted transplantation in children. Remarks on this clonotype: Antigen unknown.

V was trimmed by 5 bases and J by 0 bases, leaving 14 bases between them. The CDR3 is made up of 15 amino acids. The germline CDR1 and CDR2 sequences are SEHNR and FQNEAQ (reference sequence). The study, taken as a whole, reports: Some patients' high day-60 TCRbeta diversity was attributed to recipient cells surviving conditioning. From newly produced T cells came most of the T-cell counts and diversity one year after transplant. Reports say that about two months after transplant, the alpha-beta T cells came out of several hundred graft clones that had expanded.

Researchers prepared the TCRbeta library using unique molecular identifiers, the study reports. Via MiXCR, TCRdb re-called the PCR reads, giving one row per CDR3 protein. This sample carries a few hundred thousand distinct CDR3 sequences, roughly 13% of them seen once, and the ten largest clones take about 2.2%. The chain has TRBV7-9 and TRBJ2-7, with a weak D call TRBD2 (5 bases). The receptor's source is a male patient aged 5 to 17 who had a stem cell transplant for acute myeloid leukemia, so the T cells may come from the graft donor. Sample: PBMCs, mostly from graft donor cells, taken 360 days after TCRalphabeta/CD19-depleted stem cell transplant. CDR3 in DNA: TGTGCCAGCAGCCAGACGGGAATAAGCTCCTACGAGCAGTACTTC. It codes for CASSQTGISSYEQYF.